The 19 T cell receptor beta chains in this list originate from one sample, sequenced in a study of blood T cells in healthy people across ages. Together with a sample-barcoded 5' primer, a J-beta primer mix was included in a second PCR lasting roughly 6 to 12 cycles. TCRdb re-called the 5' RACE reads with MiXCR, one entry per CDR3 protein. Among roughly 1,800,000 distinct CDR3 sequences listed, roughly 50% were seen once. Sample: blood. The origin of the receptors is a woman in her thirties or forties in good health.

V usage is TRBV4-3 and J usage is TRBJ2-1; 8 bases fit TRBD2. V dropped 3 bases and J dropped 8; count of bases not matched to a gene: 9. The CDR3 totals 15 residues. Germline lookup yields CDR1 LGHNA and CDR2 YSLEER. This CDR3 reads CASSHGGGLRDEQFF. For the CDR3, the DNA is TGCGCCAGCAGCCACGGGGGGGGCCTGAGGGATGAGCAGTTCTTC.

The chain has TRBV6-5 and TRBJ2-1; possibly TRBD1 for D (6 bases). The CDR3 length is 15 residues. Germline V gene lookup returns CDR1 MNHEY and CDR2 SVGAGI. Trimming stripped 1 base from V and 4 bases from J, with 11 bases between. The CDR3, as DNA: TGTGCCAGCAGTTACTTGGGGGCTGAATACAATGAGCAGTTCTTC. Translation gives CASSYLGAEYNEQFF.

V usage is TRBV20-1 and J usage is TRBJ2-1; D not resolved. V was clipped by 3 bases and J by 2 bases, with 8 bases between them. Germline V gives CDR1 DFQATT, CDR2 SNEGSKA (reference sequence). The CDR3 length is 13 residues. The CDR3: CSASPGPYNEQFF. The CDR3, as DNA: TGCAGTGCTAGTCCAGGACCCTACAATGAGCAGTTCTTC.

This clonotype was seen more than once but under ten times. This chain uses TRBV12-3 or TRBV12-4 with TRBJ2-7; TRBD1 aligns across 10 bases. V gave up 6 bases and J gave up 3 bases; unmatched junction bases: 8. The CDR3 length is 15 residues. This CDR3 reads CASRETGTGDYEQYF. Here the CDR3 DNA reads TGTGCCAGCAGGGAAACCGGGACAGGGGACTACGAGCAGTACTTC.

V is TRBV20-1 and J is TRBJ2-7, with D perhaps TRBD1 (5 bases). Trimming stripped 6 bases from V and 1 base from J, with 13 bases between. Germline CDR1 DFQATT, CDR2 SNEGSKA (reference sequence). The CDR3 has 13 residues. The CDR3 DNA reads TGCAGTGCCCCCCAAGGGGAATCCTACGAGCAGTACTTC. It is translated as CSAPQGESYEQYF.

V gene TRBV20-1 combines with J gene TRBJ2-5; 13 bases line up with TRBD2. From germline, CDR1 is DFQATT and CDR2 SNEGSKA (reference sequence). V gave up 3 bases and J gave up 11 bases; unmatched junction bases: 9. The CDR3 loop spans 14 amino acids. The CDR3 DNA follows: TGCAGTGCTAGTGTACGACTAGCGGGGGGTAAGCAGTACTTC. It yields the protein CSASVRLAGGKQYF.

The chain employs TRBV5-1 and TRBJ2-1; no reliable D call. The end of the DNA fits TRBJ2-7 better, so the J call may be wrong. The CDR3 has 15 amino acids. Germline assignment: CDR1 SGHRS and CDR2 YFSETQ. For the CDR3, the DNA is TGCGCCAGCAGCTTGAGGATGAGCTCCTACAATGAGCAGTACTTC. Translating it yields CASSLRMSSYNEQYF.

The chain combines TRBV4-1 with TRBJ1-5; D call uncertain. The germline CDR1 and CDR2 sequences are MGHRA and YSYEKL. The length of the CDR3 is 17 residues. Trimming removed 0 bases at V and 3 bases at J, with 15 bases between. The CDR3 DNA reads TGCGCCAGCAGCCAAGATACATCCGGGATACCCAATCAGCCCCAGCATTTT. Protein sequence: CASSQDTSGIPNQPQHF.

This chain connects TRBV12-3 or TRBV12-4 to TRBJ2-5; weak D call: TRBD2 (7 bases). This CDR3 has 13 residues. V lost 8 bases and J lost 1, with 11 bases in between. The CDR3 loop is CASGGAIQETQYF. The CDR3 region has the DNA TGTGCCAGCGGGGGGGCAATCCAAGAGACCCAGTACTTC.

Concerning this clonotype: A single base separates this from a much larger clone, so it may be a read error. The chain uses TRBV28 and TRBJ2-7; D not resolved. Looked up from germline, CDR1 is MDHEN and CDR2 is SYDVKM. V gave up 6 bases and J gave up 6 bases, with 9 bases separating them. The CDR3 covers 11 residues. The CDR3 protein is CASRETCEQYF. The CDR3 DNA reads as TGTGCCAGCAGGGAAACTTGCGAGCAGTACTTC.

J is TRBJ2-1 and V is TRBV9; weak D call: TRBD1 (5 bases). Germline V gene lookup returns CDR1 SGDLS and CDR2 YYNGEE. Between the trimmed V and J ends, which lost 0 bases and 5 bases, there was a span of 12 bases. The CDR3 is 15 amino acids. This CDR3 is CASSVDSGSNNEQFF. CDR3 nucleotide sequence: TGTGCCAGCAGCGTAGATTCAGGGTCCAACAATGAGCAGTTCTTC.

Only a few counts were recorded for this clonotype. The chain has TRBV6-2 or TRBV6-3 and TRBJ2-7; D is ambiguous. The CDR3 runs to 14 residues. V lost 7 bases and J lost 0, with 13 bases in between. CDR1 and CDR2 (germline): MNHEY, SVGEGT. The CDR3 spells CASIQRLSSYEQYF. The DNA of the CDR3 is TGTGCCAGCATCCAACGCCTCAGCTCCTACGAGCAGTACTTC.

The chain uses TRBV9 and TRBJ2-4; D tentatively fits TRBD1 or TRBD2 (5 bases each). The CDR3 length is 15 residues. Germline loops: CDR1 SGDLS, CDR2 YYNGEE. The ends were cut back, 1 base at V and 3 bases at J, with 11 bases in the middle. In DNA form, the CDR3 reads TGTGCCAGCAGCGTATCGGGGCACGACAAAAACATTCAGTACTTC. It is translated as CASSVSGHDKNIQYF.

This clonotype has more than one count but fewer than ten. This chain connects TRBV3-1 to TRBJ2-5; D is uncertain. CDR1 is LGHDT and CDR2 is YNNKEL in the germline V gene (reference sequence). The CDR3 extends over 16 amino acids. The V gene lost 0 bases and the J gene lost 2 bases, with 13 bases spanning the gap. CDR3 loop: CASSQDEAADQETQYF. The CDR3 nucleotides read TGTGCCAGCAGCCAAGATGAGGCGGCGGATCAAGAGACCCAGTACTTC.

This chain's CDR3 is CASSIQGTGGWSEQYF. CDR3 bases: TGTGCCAGTAGTATTCAAGGGACAGGGGGCTGGAGCGAGCAGTACTTC. This chain joins TRBV19 and TRBJ2-4, with TRBD1 matching 12 bases. Matching the DNA end better, TRBJ2-7 makes the J call doubtful. CDR1 LNHDA and CDR2 SQIVND come from the germline V gene (reference sequence). The CDR3 is 16 amino acids.

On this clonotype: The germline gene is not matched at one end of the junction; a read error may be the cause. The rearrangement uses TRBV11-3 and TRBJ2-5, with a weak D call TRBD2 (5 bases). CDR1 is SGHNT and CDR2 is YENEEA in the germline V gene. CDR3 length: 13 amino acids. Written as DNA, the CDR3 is TGTGCTAGCAGCGGCTGGACGGAAGAGACCCAGTACTTC. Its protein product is CASSGWTEETQYF.

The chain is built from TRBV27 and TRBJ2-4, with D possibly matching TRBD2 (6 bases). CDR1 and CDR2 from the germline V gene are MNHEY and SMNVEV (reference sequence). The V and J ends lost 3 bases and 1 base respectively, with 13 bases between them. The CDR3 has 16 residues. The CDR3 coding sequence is TGTGCCAGCAGTTTCCGACGGGGGTCGGCCAAAAACATTCAGTACTTC. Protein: CASSFRRGSAKNIQYF.

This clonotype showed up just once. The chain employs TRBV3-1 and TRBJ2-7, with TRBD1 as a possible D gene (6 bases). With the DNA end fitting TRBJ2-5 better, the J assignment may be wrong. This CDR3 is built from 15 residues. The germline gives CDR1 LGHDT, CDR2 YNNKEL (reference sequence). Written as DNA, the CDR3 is TGTGCCAGCAGCCACCGTGGGGTCAGGGGTGAGACCCAGTACTTC. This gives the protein CASSHRGVRGETQYF.

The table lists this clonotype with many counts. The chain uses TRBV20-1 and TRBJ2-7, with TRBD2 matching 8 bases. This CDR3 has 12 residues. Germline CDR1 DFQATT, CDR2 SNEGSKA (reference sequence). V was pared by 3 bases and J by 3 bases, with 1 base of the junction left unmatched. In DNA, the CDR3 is TGCAGTGCTAGCGGGGGGGTCTACGAGCAGTACTTC. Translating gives CSASGGVYEQYF.